This T cell receptor (beta chain) derives from a study of CD8+ T cells in alopecia areata. Overall study results and limits: Scalp and blood retained many expanded lesional clones during tofacitinib.

Deletions cut 2 bases from V and 6 bases from J, with 17 bases between. CDR3 size: 15 residues. Per the germline V gene, CDR1 is MNHNY and CDR2 is SVGAGI (reference sequence). Sequencing used cDNA as its template, made by extracting RNA and reverse transcribing it. This table comes from immunoSEQ multiplex PCR, and its TCRdb copy is limited to in-frame clones, with some not included. The sample has over 90,000 clones, more than 75% seen once. This sample's treatment: oral pan-JAK inhibitor, 5-10 mg twice daily. Remarks on this clone: The antigen is unknown.

This specimen was CD8+ T cells sorted from blood, taken between weeks 30 and 35, from a patient treated with tofacitinib. V usage is TRBV6-6 and J usage is TRBJ2-7; weak D call: TRBD2 (5 bases). This receptor was identified in a human donor with alopecia areata. CDR3 coding DNA: TGTGCCAGCAGTTACCCGGGATCACAAACCGGCGAGCAGTACTTC. Translation: CASSYPGSQTGEQYF.